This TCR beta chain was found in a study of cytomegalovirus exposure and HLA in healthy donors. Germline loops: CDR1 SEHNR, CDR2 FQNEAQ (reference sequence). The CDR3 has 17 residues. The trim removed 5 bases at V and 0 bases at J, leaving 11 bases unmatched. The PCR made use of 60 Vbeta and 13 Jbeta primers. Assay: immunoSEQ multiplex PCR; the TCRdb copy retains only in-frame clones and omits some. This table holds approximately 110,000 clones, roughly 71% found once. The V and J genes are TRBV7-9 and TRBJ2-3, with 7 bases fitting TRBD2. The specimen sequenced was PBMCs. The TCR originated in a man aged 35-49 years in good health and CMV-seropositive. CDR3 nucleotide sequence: TGTGCCAGCAGCCCAGGATCTAGCGGAGTTAGCACAGATACGCAGTATTTT. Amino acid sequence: CASSPGSSGVSTDTQYF.